These 32 T cell receptor beta chains were sequenced from one sample in a study of blood T cell repertoires in COVID-19 (dated by TCRdb to the early 2020s). Libraries came from the immunoSEQ multiplex PCR assay. TCRdb stores this immuneACCESS table with in-frame sequences only. Part of the clones is absent; in the studies checked, under half of the shortfall reflects unresolved V genes, and no reason is known for the rest. For this sample there are a few hundred thousand clones; about 80% appear just once. 1.3% of the sample comes from the top ten. The sample comprised PBMCs or T cells enriched from blood (not recorded which). The receptors here all came from a middle-aged woman with acute COVID-19.

J is TRBJ1-3 and V is TRBV24-1; D remains unclear. With 4 bases removed from V and 0 bases from J, the gap between germline ends came to 9 bases. This CDR3 has 15 amino acids. The germline V gene encodes CDR1 KGHDR and CDR2 SFDVKD. Here the CDR3 DNA reads TGTGCCACCAGTGACCACGGGAGCTCTGGAAACACCATATATTTT. Its translation is CATSDHGSSGNTIYF.

The chain links TRBV5-5 to TRBJ2-1, with D perhaps TRBD2 (6 bases). CDR3 size: 13 residues. Trimming took 2 bases from V and 9 from J, leaving 12 bases between them. Germline V gives CDR1 SGHKS, CDR2 YYEKEE (reference sequence). The CDR3 nucleotides are TGTGCCAGCAGCTTCCCTCCTAGCGCTGAGCAGTTCTTC. Its translation is CASSFPPSAEQFF.

Comment on this clone: One end of the junction fails to match germline, which may point to a read error. The rearrangement links TRBV2 to TRBJ2-5, with TRBD2 identical over 14 bases. This CDR3 is 16 amino acids long. Per germline, CDR1 SNHLY and CDR2 FYNNEI. CDR3 protein: CASSKATSGRVETQYF. CDR3 coding DNA: TGTGCCAGCAGTAAAGCGACTAGCGGGAGGGTGGAGACCCAGTACTTC.

The genes are TRBV9 and TRBJ2-1, with 7 positions matching TRBD1. Germline V lookup: CDR1 SGDLS, CDR2 YYNGEE. The CDR3 sequence is 16 residues long. V gave up 3 bases and J gave up 0 bases; unmatched junction bases: 6. The CDR3 DNA follows: TGTGCCAGCAGCGGATCAGGGGGAAGCTCCTACAATGAGCAGTTCTTC. As protein: CASSGSGGSSYNEQFF.

This clone was seen a single time. This chain uses TRBV3-1 (or the pseudogene TRBV3-2) with TRBJ2-3; no clear D. V was trimmed by 0 bases and J by 0 bases, leaving 10 bases between them. The CDR3 covers 16 residues. The V gene's germline CDR1 is LGHDT and CDR2 YNNKEL (reference sequence). The CDR3 loop is CASSQDRWSSTDTQYF. CDR3 nucleotide sequence: TGTGCCAGCAGCCAAGATCGATGGAGTAGCACAGATACGCAGTATTTT.

This chain links TRBV5-5 with TRBJ1-1; 7 bases line up with TRBD1. Germline CDR1 reads SGHKS; CDR2 reads YYEKEE (reference sequence). The J segment lost 0 bases and the V segment lost 4 bases, leaving 3 bases of the junction unmatched. This CDR3 is 14 amino acids long. The CDR3 DNA is TGTGCCAGCAGCAGGGGACAGATGAACACTGAAGCTTTCTTT. This gives the protein CASSRGQMNTEAFF.

This clone occurred once. V gene TRBV4-1 combines with J gene TRBJ1-2, with D uncertain. Trimming cost V 1 base and J 6 bases, with 12 bases left between them. CDR1 and CDR2 (germline): MGHRA, YSYEKL. The CDR3 is 14 residues long. For the CDR3, the DNA is TGCGCCAGCAGCCAAGTCGGGGAAGGCGATGGCTACACCTTC. Residues: CASSQVGEGDGYTF.

CDR3 sequence (DNA): TGCAGCGTCCAAGGGACTAGCGGGGGCGGTGAGCAGTTCTTC. Protein product: CSVQGTSGGGEQFF. The V and J genes are TRBV29-1 and TRBJ2-1; 14 bases map to TRBD2. This CDR3 is built from 14 residues. With 6 bases clipped from V and 9 bases from J, the junction kept 7 bases outside the gene matches. The V gene's germline CDR1 is SQVTM and CDR2 ANQGSEA.

In the case of this clone: Relative to the germline gene, one junction end is altered; a read error may explain this. The J gene is TRBJ1-2, the V gene TRBV2; the D gene is possibly TRBD1 (6 bases). Germline loops: CDR1 SNHLY, CDR2 FYNNEI. This CDR3 comprises 14 residues. The CDR3 nucleotides read TGTGCCAGCATTGAAGGGACAACTGGCTATGGCTACACCTTC. This encodes CASIEGTTGYGYTF.

The chain recombines TRBV4-1 with TRBJ1-5; unclear D gene. V gave up 0 bases and J gave up 5 bases, with 14 bases separating them. The CDR3 contains 16 residues. The germline V gene has CDR1 MGHRA and CDR2 YSYEKL. CDR3 region: CASSQDAGRKDQPQHF. The CDR3 region has the DNA TGCGCCAGCAGCCAAGATGCGGGCAGGAAAGATCAGCCCCAGCATTTT.

The chain recombines TRBV5-6 with TRBJ2-7, with D uncertain. Germline V CDR1 and CDR2: SGHDT, YYEEEE. Trimming pared 0 bases from V and 6 bases from J, leaving 19 bases between. This CDR3 contains 16 residues. The CDR3 loop reads CASSLGVASWVVEQYF. The CDR3 DNA reads TGTGCCAGCAGCTTGGGAGTTGCTAGTTGGGTAGTCGAGCAGTACTTC.

A single count supports this clone. The chain carries TRBV7-2 and TRBJ1-1; D is unresolved. Germline V gene sequence: CDR1 SGHTA, CDR2 FQGNSA. The length of the CDR3 is 13 residues. Between the trimmed V and J ends, which lost 7 bases and 4 bases, there was a span of 13 bases. The CDR3 DNA is TGTGCCAGCAAAATAGGAGGCCCCACTGAAGCTTTCTTT. This gives the protein CASKIGGPTEAFF.

This clone was observed a handful of times. The CDR3 here is CASSFSGRAAYEQYF. In DNA form, the CDR3 reads TGTGCCAGCAGTTTCAGCGGGAGGGCGGCCTACGAGCAGTACTTC. The V and J genes are TRBV28 and TRBJ2-7, with 10 bases that match TRBD2. This CDR3 has 15 amino acids. After removal of 3 bases from V and 2 bases from J, the junction contained 4 bases not matched to a gene. Germline assignment: CDR1 MDHEN and CDR2 SYDVKM.

The CDR3 protein is CASSQGGGANEKLFF. The DNA of the CDR3 is TGTGCCAGCAGTCAGGGTGGAGGGGCTAATGAAAAACTGTTTTTT. The gene calls are TRBV28 and TRBJ1-4; tentative D call: TRBD1 (5 bases). Trimming took off 5 bases at V and 3 bases at J, with 13 bases between the two ends. The CDR3 contains 15 residues. The V gene's germline CDR1 is MDHEN and CDR2 SYDVKM.

This chain connects TRBV3-1 (or the pseudogene TRBV3-2) to TRBJ2-3; weak D call: TRBD2 (5 bases). Per germline, CDR1 LGHDT and CDR2 YNNKEL (reference sequence). The CDR3 runs 14 residues. V dropped 2 bases and J dropped 4 bases, with 10 bases sitting between them. The CDR3 bases are TGTGCCAGCAGCCAAAGCTGGACTGCAGATACGCAGTATTTT. Its protein is CASSQSWTADTQYF.

This clone was counted only a few times. The V and J genes are TRBV15 and TRBJ2-1; D is perhaps TRBD2 (6 bases). V lost 0 bases to trimming and J lost 0 bases, with 6 bases between them. Per germline, CDR1 LNHNV and CDR2 YYDKDF (reference sequence). The CDR3 is 15 residues long. The CDR3 DNA reads as TGTGCCACCAGCAGAGAGGGAGGCTCCTACAATGAGCAGTTCTTC. This gives the protein CATSREGGSYNEQFF.

The chain is built from TRBV18 and TRBJ2-1; TRBD1 might be the D (8 bases). CDR1 KGHSH and CDR2 LQKENI come from the germline V gene. The CDR3 spans 14 residues. V gave up 6 bases and J gave up 7 bases, with 16 bases separating them. This chain's CDR3 is CASSPDRGGNEQFF. CDR3 sequence (DNA): TGTGCCAGCTCTCCTGACAGGGGAGGGAATGAGCAGTTCTTC.

The V and J genes are TRBV5-1 and TRBJ1-6; no reliable D call. V was shortened by 0 bases and J by 6 bases, with 13 bases between the two germline ends. The germline gives CDR1 SGHRS, CDR2 YFSETQ. The CDR3 is 16 amino acids. CDR3 sequence (DNA): TGCGCCAGCAGCTTGGAATCTACAGCCATTAATTCACCCCTCCACTTT. It translates to CASSLESTAINSPLHF.

This clone has only a few counts. The chain links TRBV5-1 to TRBJ2-7; 10 positions agree with TRBD2. This CDR3 is 15 amino acids long. V shed 5 bases, J shed 5 bases, and the junction held 10 bases outside the gene matches. Germline V gene data show CDR1 as SGHRS and CDR2 as YFSETQ. DNA of the CDR3: TGCGCCAGCAGACCCACAGCGGGGGGGGGAAACGAGCAGTACTTC. Residues: CASRPTAGGGNEQYF. The full variable domain, completed using reference TRBV5-1 and TRBJ2-7, is KAGVTQTPRYLIKTRGQQVTLSCSPISGHRSVSWYQQTPGQGLQFLFEYFSETQRNKGNFPGRFSGRQFSNSRSEMNVSTLELGDSALYLCASRPTAGGGNEQYFGPGTRLTVT.

The rearrangement uses TRBV18 and TRBJ2-1, with 10 bases matching TRBD2. The germline V gene has CDR1 KGHSH and CDR2 LQKENI. V dropped 1 base and J dropped 7; count of bases not matched to a gene: 7. This CDR3 is built from 16 residues. The CDR3, as DNA: TGTGCCAGCTCACCACTGGCTAGCGGGAGTACGAATGAGCAGTTCTTC. It is translated as CASSPLASGSTNEQFF.

The chain employs TRBV14 and TRBJ1-1, with D uncertain. The germline gives CDR1 SGHDN, CDR2 FVKESK. The CDR3 spans 15 residues. V lost 0 bases and J 2 bases, leaving 10 bases between the germline ends. The CDR3 protein is CASSQERAINTEAFF. The CDR3 region has the DNA TGTGCCAGCAGCCAAGAACGTGCTATCAACACTGAAGCTTTCTTT.

The chain is built from TRBV4-2 and TRBJ2-7; TRBD1 might be the D (6 bases). CDR1 and CDR2 (germline): LGHNA, YNFKEQ. V was cut by 1 base and J by 7 bases, with 20 bases left in between. The CDR3 length is 16 residues. CDR3 in amino acids: CASSQATGILAREQYF. The CDR3, as DNA: TGTGCCAGCAGCCAAGCCACAGGGATTTTAGCGCGGGAGCAGTACTTC.

This clone occurred a few times. The chain recombines TRBV6-1 with TRBJ2-5; a weak D match, TRBD2 (5 bases). CDR1 MNHNS and CDR2 SASEGT come from the germline V gene. V was clipped by 2 bases and J by 2 bases, with 12 bases between them. The CDR3 is 15 amino acids. CDR3 residues: CASSENPGTQETQYF. The CDR3 nucleotides read TGTGCCAGCAGTGAAAACCCGGGAACTCAAGAGACCCAGTACTTC.

This chain joins TRBV7-2 and TRBJ2-6, with D unclear. CDR1 and CDR2 from the germline V gene are SGHTA and FQGNSA. This CDR3 is 16 amino acids long. With 4 bases removed from V and 0 bases from J, the gap between germline ends came to 10 bases. The DNA for the CDR3 is TGTGCCAGCAGCTCAATCTTCGGCTCTGGGGCCAACGTCCTGACTTTC. Its translation: CASSSIFGSGANVLTF. The full variable domain, rest sourced from reference TRBV7-2 and TRBJ2-6, is GAGVSQSPSNKVTEKGKDVELRCDPISGHTALYWYRQSLGQGLEFLIYFQGNSAPDKSGLPSDRFSAERTGGSVSTLTIQRTQQEDSAVYLCASSSIFGSGANVLTFGAGSRLTVL.

V and J are TRBV6-5 and TRBJ2-3; no clear D gene. This CDR3 is 14 amino acids long. The V end lost 2 bases, the J end lost 4 bases, and 10 bases lay between the germline ends. Germline V lookup: CDR1 MNHEY, CDR2 SVGAGI. CDR3 DNA: TGTGCCAGCAGTTACGGCCCTAGATCAGATACGCAGTATTTT. Translated: CASSYGPRSDTQYF.

The J gene is TRBJ1-1, the V gene TRBV10-3; no firm D call. CDR1 and CDR2 from the germline V gene are ENHRY and SYGVKD. V lost 5 bases and J lost 1, with 8 bases in between. The CDR3 covers 13 residues. The CDR3 coding sequence is TGTGCCATCAGTCCTAAAACGAACACTGAAGCTTTCTTT. It yields the protein CAISPKTNTEAFF.

V is TRBV19 and J is TRBJ2-4; no definite D call. The V gene lost 4 bases and the J gene lost 9 bases, with 13 bases spanning the gap. Germline V lookup: CDR1 LNHDA, CDR2 SQIVND (reference sequence). CDR3 size: 13 residues. CDR3 protein: CASSTNLGGIQYF. In DNA form, the CDR3 reads TGTGCCAGTAGTACGAACCTCGGCGGCATTCAGTACTTC.

V and J are TRBV4-2 and TRBJ2-5; TRBD2 agrees at 7 bases. The V gene end was trimmed by 0 bases and the J gene end by 2 bases; junction bases not matched to a gene: 6. Germline V lookup: CDR1 LGHNA, CDR2 YNFKEQ. This CDR3 region has 16 residues. This CDR3 is CASSQDHVGGQETQYF. The CDR3 nucleotides are TGTGCCAGCAGCCAAGATCATGTGGGAGGGCAAGAGACCCAGTACTTC.

The chain uses TRBV27 and TRBJ1-4; the match to TRBD1 covers 7 bases. This CDR3 comprises 15 residues. Germline V CDR1 and CDR2: MNHEY, SMNVEV (reference sequence). V trimming: 6 bases; J trimming: 4 bases; junction bases outside the gene matches: 8. For the CDR3, the DNA is TGTGCCAGCAGAAACGGACAGGCCCGTAATGAAAAACTGTTTTTT. Its protein is CASRNGQARNEKLFF.

In nucleotides, the CDR3 is TGCGCCAGCAGCCAAGAAGGGGACAGCTGGGGGAGCAATCAGCCCCAGCATTTT. Encoded protein: CASSQEGDSWGSNQPQHF. V and J are TRBV4-1 and TRBJ1-5; 7 nucleotides align to TRBD1. CDR3 length: 18 amino acids. Trimming took 0 bases from V and 1 from J; bases not matched to a gene: 9. CDR1 and CDR2 (germline): MGHRA, YSYEKL.

The V gene is TRBV27, the J gene TRBJ2-1; 7 bases line up with TRBD1. The germline V gene has CDR1 MNHEY and CDR2 SMNVEV (reference sequence). The CDR3 has 16 amino acids. The trim removed 4 bases at V and 4 bases at J, leaving 10 bases unmatched. The CDR3 protein is CASSSGTVPSYNEQFF. CDR3 bases: TGTGCCAGCAGTTCGGGGACAGTCCCGTCGTACAATGAGCAGTTCTTC.

The chain uses TRBV7-3 and TRBJ2-1, with D tentatively TRBD2 (6 bases). This CDR3 is 13 amino acids long. The germline V gene encodes CDR1 SGHTA and CDR2 FQGTGA. V lost 3 bases to trimming and J lost 7 bases, with 10 bases between them. The CDR3 is CASSFPGRNEQFF. As DNA, the CDR3 is TGTGCCAGCAGCTTCCCAGGGAGGAATGAGCAGTTCTTC.